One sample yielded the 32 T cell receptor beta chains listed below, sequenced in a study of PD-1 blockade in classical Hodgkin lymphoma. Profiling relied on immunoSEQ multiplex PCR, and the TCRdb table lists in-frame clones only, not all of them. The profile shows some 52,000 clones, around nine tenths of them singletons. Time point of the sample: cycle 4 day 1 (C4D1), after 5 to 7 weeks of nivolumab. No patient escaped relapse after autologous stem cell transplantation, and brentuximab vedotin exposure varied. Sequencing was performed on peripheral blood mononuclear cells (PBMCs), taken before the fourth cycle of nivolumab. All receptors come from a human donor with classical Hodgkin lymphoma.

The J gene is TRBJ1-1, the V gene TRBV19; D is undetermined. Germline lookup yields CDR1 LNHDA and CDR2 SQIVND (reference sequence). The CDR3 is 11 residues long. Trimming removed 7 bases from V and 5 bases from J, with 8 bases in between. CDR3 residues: CASTGRTEAFF. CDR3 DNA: TGTGCCAGTACGGGGAGGACTGAAGCTTTCTTT.

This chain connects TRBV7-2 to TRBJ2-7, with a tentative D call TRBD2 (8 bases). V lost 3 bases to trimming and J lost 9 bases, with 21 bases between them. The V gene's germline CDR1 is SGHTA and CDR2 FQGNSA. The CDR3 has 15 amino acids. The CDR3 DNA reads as TGTGCCAGCAGCTTCGGGACAGCGGGGGATTTAGGGCAGTACTTC. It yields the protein CASSFGTAGDLGQYF.

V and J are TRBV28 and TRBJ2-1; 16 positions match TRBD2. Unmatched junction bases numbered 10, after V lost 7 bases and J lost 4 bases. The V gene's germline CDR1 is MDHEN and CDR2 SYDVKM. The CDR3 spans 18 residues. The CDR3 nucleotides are TGTGCCAGCACCCCCGAGGAGGGACTAGCGGGAGGGTACAATGAGCAGTTCTTC. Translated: CASTPEEGLAGGYNEQFF.

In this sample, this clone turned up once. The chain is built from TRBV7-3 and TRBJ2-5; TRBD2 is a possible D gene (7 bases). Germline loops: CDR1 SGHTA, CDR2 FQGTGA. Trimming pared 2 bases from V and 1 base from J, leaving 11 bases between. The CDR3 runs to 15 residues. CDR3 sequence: CASSLGGGPQETQYF. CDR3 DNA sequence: TGTGCCAGCAGCTTAGGGGGGGGCCCCCAAGAGACCCAGTACTTC.

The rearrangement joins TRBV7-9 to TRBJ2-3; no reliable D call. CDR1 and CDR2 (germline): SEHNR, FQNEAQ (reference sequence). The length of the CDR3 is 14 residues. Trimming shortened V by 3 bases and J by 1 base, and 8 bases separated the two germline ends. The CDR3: CASSFLTRTDTQYF. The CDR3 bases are TGTGCCAGCAGCTTTCTGACACGCACAGATACGCAGTATTTT.

CDR3 sequence reads: CASSAPGETQYF. For the CDR3, the DNA is TGTGCCAGCAGCGCCCCGGGGGAGACCCAGTACTTC. The chain couples TRBV9 to TRBJ2-5, with D tentatively TRBD2 (5 bases). With 3 bases removed from V and 5 bases from J, the gap between germline ends came to 8 bases. Germline-derived CDR1 and CDR2 are SGDLS and YYNGEE. The CDR3 totals 12 residues. Combining the CDR3 with reference TRBV9 and TRBJ2-5 gives the whole variable domain DSGVTQTPKHLITATGQRVTLRCSPRSGDLSVYWYQQSLDQGLQFLIQYYNGEERAKGNILERFSAQQFPDLHSELNLSSLELGDSALYFCASSAPGETQYFGPGTRLLVL.

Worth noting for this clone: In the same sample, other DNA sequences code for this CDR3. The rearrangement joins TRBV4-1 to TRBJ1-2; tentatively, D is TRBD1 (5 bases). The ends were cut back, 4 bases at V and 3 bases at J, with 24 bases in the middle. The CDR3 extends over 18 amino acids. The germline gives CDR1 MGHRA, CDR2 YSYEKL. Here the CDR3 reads CASSPLAIGGGGDYGYTF. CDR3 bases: TGCGCCAGCAGCCCCCTGGCGATCGGCGGGGGAGGGGACTATGGCTACACCTTC.

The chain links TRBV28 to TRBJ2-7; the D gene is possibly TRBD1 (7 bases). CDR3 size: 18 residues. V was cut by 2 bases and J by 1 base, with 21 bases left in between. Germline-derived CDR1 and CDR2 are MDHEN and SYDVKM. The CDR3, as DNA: TGTGCCAGCAGTTTACCGTGGGGCCCGGGGGACAGATCCTACGAGCAGTACTTC. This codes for CASSLPWGPGDRSYEQYF. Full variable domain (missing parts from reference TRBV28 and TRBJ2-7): DVKVTQSSRYLVKRTGEKVFLECVQDMDHENMFWYRQDPGLGLRLIYFSYDVKMKEKGDIPEGYSVSREKKERFSLILESASTNQTSMYLCASSLPWGPGDRSYEQYFGPGTRLTVT.

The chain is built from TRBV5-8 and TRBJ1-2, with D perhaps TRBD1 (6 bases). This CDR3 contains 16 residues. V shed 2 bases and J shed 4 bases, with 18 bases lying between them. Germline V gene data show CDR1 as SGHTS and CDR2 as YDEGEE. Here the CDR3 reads CASSLATGLSFYGYTF. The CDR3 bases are TGTGCCAGCAGCTTAGCGACAGGACTGTCTTTCTATGGCTACACCTTC.

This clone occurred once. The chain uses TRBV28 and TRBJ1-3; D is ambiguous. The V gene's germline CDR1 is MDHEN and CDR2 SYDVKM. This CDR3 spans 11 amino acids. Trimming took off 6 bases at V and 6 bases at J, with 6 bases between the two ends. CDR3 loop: CASSQLNTIYF. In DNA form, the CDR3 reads TGTGCCAGCAGCCAACTAAACACCATATATTTT.

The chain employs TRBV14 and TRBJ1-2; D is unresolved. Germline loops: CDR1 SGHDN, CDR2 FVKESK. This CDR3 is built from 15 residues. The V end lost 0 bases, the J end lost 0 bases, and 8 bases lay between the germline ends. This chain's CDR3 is CASSQDPDTNYGYTF. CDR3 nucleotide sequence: TGTGCCAGCAGCCAAGATCCAGATACTAACTATGGCTACACCTTC.

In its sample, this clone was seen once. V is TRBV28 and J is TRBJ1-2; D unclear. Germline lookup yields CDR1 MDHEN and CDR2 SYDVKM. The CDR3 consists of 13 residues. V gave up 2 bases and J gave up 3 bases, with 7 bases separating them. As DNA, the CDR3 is TGTGCCAGCAGTTTAGGAGGAGACTATGGCTACACCTTC. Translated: CASSLGGDYGYTF.

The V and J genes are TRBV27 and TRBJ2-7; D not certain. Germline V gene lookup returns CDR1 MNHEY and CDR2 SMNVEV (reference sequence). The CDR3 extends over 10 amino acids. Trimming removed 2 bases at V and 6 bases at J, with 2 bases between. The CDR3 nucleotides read TGTGCCAGCAGTTTACGCGAGCAGTACTTC. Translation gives CASSLREQYF.

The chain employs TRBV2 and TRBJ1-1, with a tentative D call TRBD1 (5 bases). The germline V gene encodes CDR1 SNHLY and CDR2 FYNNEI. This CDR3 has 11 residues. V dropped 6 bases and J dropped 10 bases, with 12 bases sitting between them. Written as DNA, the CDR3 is TGTGCCAGCAGAGTTTACGGGGGAGCTTTCTTT. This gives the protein CASRVYGGAFF.

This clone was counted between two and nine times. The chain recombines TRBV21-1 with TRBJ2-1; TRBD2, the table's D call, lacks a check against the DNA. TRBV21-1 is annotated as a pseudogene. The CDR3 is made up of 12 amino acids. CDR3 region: CASRILANEQFF. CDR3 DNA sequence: TGTGCCAGCAGGATACTAGCCAATGAGCAGTTCTTC.

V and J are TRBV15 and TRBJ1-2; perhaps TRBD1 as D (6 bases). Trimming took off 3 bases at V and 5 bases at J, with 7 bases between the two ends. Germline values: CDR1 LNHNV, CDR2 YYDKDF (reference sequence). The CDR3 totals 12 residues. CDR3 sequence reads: CATSRDSYGYTF. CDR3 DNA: TGTGCCACCAGCAGGGACAGTTATGGCTACACCTTC.

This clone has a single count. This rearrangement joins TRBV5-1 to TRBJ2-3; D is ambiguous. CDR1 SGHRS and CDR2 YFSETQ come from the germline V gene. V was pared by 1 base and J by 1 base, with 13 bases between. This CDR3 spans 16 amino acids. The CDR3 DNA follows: TGCGCCAGCAGCTTGACGGCGCCGTTGGGCACAGATACGCAGTATTTT. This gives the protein CASSLTAPLGTDTQYF.

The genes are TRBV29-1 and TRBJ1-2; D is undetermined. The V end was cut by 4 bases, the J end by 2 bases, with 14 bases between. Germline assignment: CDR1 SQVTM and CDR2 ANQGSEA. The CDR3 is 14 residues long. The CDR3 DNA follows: TGCAGCGTTGGGTACGGAGGGAAAAACTATGGCTACACCTTC. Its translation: CSVGYGGKNYGYTF. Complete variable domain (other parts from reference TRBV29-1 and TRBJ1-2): SAVISQKPSRDICQRGTSLTIQCQVDSQVTMMFWYRQQPGQSLTLIATANQGSEATYESGFVIDKFPISRPNLTFSTLTVSNMSPEDSSIYLCSVGYGGKNYGYTFGSGTRLTVV.

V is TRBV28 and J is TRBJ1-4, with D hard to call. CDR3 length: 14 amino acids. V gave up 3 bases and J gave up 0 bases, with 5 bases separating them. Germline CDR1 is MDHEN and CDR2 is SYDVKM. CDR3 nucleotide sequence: TGTGCCAGCAGTTTGATTGCAACTAATGAAAAACTGTTTTTT. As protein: CASSLIATNEKLFF. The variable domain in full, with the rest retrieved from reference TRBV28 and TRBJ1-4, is DVKVTQSSRYLVKRTGEKVFLECVQDMDHENMFWYRQDPGLGLRLIYFSYDVKMKEKGDIPEGYSVSREKKERFSLILESASTNQTSMYLCASSLIATNEKLFFGSGTQLSVL.

The CDR3 is CASSLDAGANYGYTF. CDR3 DNA: TGCGCCAGCAGCTTGGATGCGGGAGCTAACTATGGCTACACCTTC. The chain combines TRBV5-1 with TRBJ1-2; no reliable D call. The CDR3 is 15 residues long. The ends were cut back, 0 bases at V and 0 bases at J, with 9 bases in the middle. The germline gives CDR1 SGHRS, CDR2 YFSETQ.

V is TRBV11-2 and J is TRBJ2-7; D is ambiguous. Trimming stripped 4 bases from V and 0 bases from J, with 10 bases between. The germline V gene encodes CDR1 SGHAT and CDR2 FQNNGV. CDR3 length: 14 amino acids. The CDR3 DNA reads TGTGCCAGCAGCTCGAGCAGGAGCTCCTACGAGCAGTACTTC. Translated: CASSSSRSSYEQYF.

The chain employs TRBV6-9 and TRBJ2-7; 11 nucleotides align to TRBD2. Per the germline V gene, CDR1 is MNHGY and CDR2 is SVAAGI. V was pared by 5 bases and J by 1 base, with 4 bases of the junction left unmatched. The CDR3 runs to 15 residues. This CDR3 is CASSTSGGGSYEQYF. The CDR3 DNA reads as TGTGCCAGCAGTACTAGCGGGGGCGGGTCCTACGAGCAGTACTTC.

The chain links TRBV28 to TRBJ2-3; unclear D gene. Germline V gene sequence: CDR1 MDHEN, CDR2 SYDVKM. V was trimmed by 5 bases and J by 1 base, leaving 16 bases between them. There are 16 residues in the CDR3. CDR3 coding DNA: TGTGCCAGCAGTCCGAATAGAGGACGGGGCACAGATACGCAGTATTTT. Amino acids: CASSPNRGRGTDTQYF.

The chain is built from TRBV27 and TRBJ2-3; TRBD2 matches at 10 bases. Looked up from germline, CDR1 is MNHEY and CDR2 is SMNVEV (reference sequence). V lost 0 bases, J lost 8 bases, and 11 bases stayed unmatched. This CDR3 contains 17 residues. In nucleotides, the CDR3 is TGTGCCAGCAGTTTATCGGGGGTTAGCGGGAGGCTTGGTACGCAGTATTTT. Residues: CASSLSGVSGRLGTQYF.

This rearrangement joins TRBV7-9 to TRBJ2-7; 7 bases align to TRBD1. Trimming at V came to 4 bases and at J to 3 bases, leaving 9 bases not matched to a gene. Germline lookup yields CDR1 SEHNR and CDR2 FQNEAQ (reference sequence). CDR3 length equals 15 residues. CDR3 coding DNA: TGTGCCAGCAGCTCACTCACAGGGGCTTACTACGAGCAGTACTTC. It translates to CASSSLTGAYYEQYF.

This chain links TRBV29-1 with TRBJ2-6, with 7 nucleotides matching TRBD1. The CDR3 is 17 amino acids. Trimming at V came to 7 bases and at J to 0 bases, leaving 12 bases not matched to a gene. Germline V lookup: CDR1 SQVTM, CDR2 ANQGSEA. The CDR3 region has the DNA TGCAGCGCTACGACAGGGCCATTAAGCTCTGGGGCCAACGTCCTGACTTTC. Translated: CSATTGPLSSGANVLTF.

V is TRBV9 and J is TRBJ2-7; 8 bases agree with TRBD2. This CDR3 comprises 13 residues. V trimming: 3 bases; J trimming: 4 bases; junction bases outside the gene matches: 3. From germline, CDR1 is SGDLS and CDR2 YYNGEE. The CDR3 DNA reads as TGTGCCAGCAGCGGGACTAGCAGGTACGAGCAGTACTTC. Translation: CASSGTSRYEQYF.

The CDR3 coding sequence is TGTGCCAGCAGTTTAATAAGGGTTAACTATGGCTACACCTTC. Protein sequence: CASSLIRVNYGYTF. V and J are TRBV28 and TRBJ1-2, with D uncertain. Germline V gene lookup returns CDR1 MDHEN and CDR2 SYDVKM. V lost 2 bases and J 1 base, leaving 8 bases between the germline ends. CDR3 length: 14 residues.

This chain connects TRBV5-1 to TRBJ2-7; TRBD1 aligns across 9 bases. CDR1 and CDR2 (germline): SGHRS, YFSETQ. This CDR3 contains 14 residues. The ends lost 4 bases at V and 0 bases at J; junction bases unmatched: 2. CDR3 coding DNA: TGCGCCAGCAGCGGGACAGGGAGCTCCTACGAGCAGTACTTC. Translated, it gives CASSGTGSSYEQYF.

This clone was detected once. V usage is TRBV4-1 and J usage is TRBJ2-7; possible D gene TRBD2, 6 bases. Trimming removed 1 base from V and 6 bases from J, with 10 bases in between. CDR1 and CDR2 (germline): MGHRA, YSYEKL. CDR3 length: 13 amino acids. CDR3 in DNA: TGCGCCAGCAGCCAAGTTGTCGGGAGCGAGCAGTACTTC. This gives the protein CASSQVVGSEQYF.

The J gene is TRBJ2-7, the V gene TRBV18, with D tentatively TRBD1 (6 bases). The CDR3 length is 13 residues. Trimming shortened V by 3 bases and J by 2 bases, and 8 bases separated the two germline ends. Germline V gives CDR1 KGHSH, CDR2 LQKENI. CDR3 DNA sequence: TGTGCCAGCTCACCTACAGGGACCTACGAGCAGTACTTC. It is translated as CASSPTGTYEQYF.

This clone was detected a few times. CDR3 sequence reads: CASSVRHLAGGPDEQYF. Written as DNA, the CDR3 is TGTGCCAGCAGTGTCCGCCACCTAGCGGGAGGGCCGGACGAGCAGTACTTC. This chain joins TRBV25-1 and TRBJ2-7; 12 nucleotides line up with TRBD2. CDR1 is MGHDK, CDR2 SYGVNS, per germline. V trimming: 4 bases; J trimming: 5 bases; junction bases outside the gene matches: 12. The CDR3 sequence is 17 residues long.